This T cell receptor beta chain was recorded in a study of cytomegalovirus exposure and HLA in healthy donors. Study findings and constraints: An analysis done earlier found most TCR beta V segments productive about 87% or about 30% of the time.

Concerning this clone itself: Antigen specificity is unknown.

Trimming removed 3 bases from V and 5 bases from J, with 10 bases in between. Germline V lookup: CDR1 MNHEY, CDR2 SMNVEV (reference sequence). The CDR3 totals 13 residues. 60 Vbeta and 13 Jbeta primers were used in PCR. Some clones are missing from TCRdb's copy, which holds only in-frame ones; the method was immunoSEQ multiplex PCR. The sample has 130,000 to 150,000 clones; the top ten hold 0.8% to 1%. Material: PBMCs. The TCR sequence derives from a male donor in good health and CMV-seronegative. This chain joins TRBV27 and TRBJ2-5; D is ambiguous. The CDR3 DNA reads as TGTGCCAGCAGTTTGATTGTCGCGGAGACCCAGTACTTC. It yields the protein CASSLIVAETQYF.